Below, one T cell receptor (beta chain) is given with its context. This clonotype was picked up a small number of times. Its antigen is still unknown. There are no base qualities to consult, and no much larger clone falls within one base. PBMCs were isolated by Ficoll-Paque density gradient centrifugation. The data originate from a study of T-cell memory formation after mild COVID-19 (dated by TCRdb to the early 2020s). With respect to the entire study: Most TCR sequence clusters were specific to one of the two donors. Two young, previously healthy adult volunteers, one female and one male, were included in the cohort. Longitudinal TCRalpha and TCRbeta repertoire sequencing tracked T-cell clones expanding and contracting after mild COVID-19 in a couple of donors. The paper's findings and limits, for the study overall: Clones that contracted from day 15 to 85 showed balanced CD4/CD8 phenotypes, whereas a second wave of clones that expanded from day 15 to 37 leaned towards CD4+. The study covered only a couple of mild cases, and larger cohorts including severe cases with pre-infection samples were considered necessary. SARS-CoV-2 specificity of the second-wave clones peaking on day 37 was not confirmed. Contracting CD4+ clones appeared mostly in the CM and EM memory subsets, whereas CD8+ clones were enriched in EMRA. The detection of some responding clones in pre-infection memory suggests that pre-existing cross-reactive memory T cells joined the SARS-CoV-2 response.

CDR1 and CDR2, per the germline V gene, are SGHRS and YFSETQ. The CDR3 goes from the cysteine to the phenylalanine over 17 residues. The kept DNA is CDR3 alone, 51 bases in frame from the first base. V is cut back by 1 base and J by 1 base, with 5 bases in the junction unmatched. Sequencing took place on an Illumina NovaSeq 6000. TCRalpha and TCRbeta cDNA libraries were built by 5'RACE with constant-segment primers, adding sample barcodes and unique molecular identifiers. RNA was extracted from every sample with Trizol reagent. Amplification of the libraries took two PCR steps, and the second step added a second sample barcode plus Illumina TruSeq adapters. Sequencing of the libraries was done on an Illumina NovaSeq, producing 2 x 150 bp paired-end reads. The authors' analysis ran thus. Reads were demultiplexed and collapsed into UMI-guided consensus sequences with migec v1.2.7. Using mixcr v2.1.11, UMI consensuses were aligned to TRA and TRB V and J templates and then assembled into clonotypes. A clonotype was counted as expanded or contracted only if both edgeR and NoisET called the change significant, with noise models trained on biological replicates. For edgeR calls, a false discovery rate-adjusted p below 0.01 and a log2 fold-change threshold of 1 were applied. As an exploratory analysis of dynamics, max-normalized trajectories of the 1000 most abundant clonotypes were examined by PCA with hierarchical clustering. Separately sequenced CD4+ and CD8+ repertoires were used to assign the CD4 or CD8 phenotype of responding clones. The raw public data were reprocessed by TCRdb itself: fastp quality trimming at Q25, MiXCR clonotype calling, in-frame beta chains only. Duplicate CDR3 protein sequences are folded into a single record with the most common DNA and genes. It is TCRdb's table, rather than the study itself, that gives the V and J calls and clone size. A total of over 150,000 distinct CDR3 sequences appear in this sample, over 10% of them only once. The biggest ten clones account for approximately 3.4% of the sample.

This TCR was recovered from a man between 18 and 29 years old who had mild COVID-19 (a few samples of this study predate the infection). The sample titles of this study are shuffled in the database, so cell type and time point are left out; the donor was told from shared clones. Specimen: PBMCs or a T cell subset sorted from them (not recorded which). The chain is encoded by TRBV5-1 joined to TRBJ1-4, and 9 junctional nucleotides match TRBD1. The nucleotides read TGCGCCAGCAGCTTGACAGGGGGCTATGGAACTAATGAAAAACTGTTTTTT. Translated, this gives CASSLTGGYGTNEKLFF.